The entry that follows covers one T cell receptor beta chain sequence. Its antigen is as yet unknown. This CDR3 has 15 amino acids. Trimming removed 3 bases from V and 7 bases from J; junction bases left unmatched: 6. From germline, CDR1 is LNHDA and CDR2 SQIVND (reference sequence). These data come from a study of T cell responses to AZD1222 COVID-19 vaccine. Findings and caveats of the study: Dominant CD4 TCR responses targeted spike regions 160-218 and 743-854. There were mostly white British donors and more females than males, and clonal diversity was possibly underestimated. Just a handful of AZD1222 recipients were seropositive at baseline.

Sequencing used immunoSEQ multiplex PCR; TCRdb keeps in-frame clones, though not all of them. The sample yields 130,000 or so clones, approximately 90% seen once. The material was peripheral blood, obtained on day 0 of AZD1222 vaccination. The sequence was obtained from an adult in good health. The V gene is TRBV19, the J gene TRBJ2-2; 9 positions agree with TRBD1. The CDR3 nucleotides read TGTGCCAGTAGTATCATACAGGGGGCGTTCGGGGAGCTGTTTTTT. This translates into CASSIIQGAFGELFF.